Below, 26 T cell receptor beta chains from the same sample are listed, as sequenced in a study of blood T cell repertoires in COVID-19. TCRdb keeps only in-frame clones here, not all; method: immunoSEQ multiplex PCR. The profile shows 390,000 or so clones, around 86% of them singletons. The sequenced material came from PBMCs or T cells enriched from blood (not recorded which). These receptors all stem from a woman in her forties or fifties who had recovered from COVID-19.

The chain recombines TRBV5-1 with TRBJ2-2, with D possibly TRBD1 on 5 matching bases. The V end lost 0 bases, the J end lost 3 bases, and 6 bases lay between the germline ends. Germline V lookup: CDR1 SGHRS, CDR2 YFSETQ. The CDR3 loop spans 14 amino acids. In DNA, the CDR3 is TGCGCCAGCAGCTTGGCAGGGTACACCGGGGAGCTGTTTTTT. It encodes CASSLAGYTGELFF.

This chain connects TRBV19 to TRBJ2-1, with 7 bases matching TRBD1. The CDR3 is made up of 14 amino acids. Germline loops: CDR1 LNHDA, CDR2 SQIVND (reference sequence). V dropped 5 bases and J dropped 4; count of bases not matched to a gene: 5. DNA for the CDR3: TGTGCCAGTAGTGAAGGGGGCGCATACAATGAGCAGTTCTTC. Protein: CASSEGGAYNEQFF.

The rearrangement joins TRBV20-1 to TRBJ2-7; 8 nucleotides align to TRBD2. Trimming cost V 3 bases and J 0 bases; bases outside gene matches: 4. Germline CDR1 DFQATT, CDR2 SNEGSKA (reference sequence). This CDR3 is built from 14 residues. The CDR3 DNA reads TGCAGTGCTAGTCAGCGGGGGCCCTCCTACGAGCAGTACTTC. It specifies CSASQRGPSYEQYF.

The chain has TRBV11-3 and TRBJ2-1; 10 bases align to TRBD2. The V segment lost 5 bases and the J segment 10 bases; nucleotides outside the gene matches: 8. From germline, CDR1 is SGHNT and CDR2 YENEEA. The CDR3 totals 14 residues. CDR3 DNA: TGTGCCAGCAGCCAGCCCGGGACTAGCGAGGAGCAGTTCTTC. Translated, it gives CASSQPGTSEEQFF.

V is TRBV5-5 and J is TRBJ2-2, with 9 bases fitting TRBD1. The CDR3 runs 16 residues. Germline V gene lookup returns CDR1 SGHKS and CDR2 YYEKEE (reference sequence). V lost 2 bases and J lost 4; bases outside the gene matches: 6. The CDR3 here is CASSFWTGVSTGELFF. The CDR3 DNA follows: TGTGCCAGCAGCTTTTGGACAGGGGTATCCACCGGGGAGCTGTTTTTT.

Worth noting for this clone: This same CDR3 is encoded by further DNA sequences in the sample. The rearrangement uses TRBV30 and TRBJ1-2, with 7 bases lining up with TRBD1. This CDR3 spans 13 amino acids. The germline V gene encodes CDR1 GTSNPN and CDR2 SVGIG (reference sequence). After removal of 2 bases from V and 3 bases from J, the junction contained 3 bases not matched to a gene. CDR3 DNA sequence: TGTGCCTGGAGTAAAGGACAGGACTATGGCTACACCTTC. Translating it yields CAWSKGQDYGYTF.

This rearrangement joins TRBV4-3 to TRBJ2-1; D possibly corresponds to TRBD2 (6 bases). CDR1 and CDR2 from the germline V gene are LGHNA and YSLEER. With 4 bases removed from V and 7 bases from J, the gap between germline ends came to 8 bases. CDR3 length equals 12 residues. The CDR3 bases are TGCGCCAGCAGCCGCGGGAAAAATGAGCAGTTCTTC. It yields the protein CASSRGKNEQFF.

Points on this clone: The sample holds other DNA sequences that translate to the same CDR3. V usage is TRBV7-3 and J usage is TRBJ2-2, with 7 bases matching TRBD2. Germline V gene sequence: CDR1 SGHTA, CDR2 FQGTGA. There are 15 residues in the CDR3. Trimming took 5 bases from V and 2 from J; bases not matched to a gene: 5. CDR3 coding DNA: TGTGCCAGCAGCCCCCCGGGGGGAAACACCGGGGAGCTGTTTTTT. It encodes CASSPPGGNTGELFF. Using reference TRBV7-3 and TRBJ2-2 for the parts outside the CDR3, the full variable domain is GAGVSQTPSNKVTEKGKYVELRCDPISGHTALYWYRQSLGQGPEFLIYFQGTGAADDSGLPNDRFFAVRPEGSVSTLKIQRTERGDSAVYLCASSPPGGNTGELFFGEGSRLTVL.

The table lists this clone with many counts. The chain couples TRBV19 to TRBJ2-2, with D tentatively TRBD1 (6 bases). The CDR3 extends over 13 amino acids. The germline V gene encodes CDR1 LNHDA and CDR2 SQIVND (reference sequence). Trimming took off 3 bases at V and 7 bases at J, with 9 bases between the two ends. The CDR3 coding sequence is TGTGCCAGTAGTATGGGGGCGGGCGGGGAGCTGTTTTTT. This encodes CASSMGAGGELFF.

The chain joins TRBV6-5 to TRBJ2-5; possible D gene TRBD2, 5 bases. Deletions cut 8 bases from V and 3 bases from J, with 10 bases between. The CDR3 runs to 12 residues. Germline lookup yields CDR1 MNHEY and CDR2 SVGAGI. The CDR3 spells CASRVGKETQYF. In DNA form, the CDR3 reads TGTGCCAGCCGGGTCGGGAAAGAGACCCAGTACTTC.

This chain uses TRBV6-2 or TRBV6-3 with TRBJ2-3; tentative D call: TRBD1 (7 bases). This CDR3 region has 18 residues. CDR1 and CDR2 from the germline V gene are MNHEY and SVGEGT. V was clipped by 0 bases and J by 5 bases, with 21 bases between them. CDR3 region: CASSYSIRTGEGLDTQYF. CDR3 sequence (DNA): TGTGCCAGCAGTTACTCGATTAGGACAGGAGAGGGACTAGATACGCAGTATTTT.

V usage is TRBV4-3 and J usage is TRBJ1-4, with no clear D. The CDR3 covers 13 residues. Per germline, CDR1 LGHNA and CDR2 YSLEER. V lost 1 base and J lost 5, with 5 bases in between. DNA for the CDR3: TGCGCCAGCAGCCAAGCAGTGAATGAAAAACTGTTTTTT. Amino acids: CASSQAVNEKLFF.

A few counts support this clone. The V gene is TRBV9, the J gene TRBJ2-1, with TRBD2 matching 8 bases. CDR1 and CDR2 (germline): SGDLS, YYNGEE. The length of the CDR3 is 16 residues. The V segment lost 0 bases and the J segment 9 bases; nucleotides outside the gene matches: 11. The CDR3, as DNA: TGTGCCAGCAGCGTAGGGCGGGAGGTGTACGGTAGTGAGCAGTTCTTC. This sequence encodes CASSVGREVYGSEQFF.

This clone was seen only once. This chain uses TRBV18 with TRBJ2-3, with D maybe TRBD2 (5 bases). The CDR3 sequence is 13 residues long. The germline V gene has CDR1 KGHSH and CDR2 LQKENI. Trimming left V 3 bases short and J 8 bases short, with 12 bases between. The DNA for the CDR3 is TGTGCCAGCTCACCGCCGAGTCGGGGTACGCAGTATTTT. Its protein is CASSPPSRGTQYF.

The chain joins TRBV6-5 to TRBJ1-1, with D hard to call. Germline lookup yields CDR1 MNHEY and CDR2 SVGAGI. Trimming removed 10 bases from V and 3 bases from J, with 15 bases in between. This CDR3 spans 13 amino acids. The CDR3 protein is CAIPGWMDTEAFF. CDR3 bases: TGTGCCATCCCAGGTTGGATGGACACTGAAGCTTTCTTT.

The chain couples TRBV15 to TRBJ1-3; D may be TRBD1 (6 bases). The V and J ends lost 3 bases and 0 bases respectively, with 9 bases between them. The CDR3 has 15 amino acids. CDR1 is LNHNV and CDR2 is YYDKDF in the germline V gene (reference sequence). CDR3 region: CATSSVGGSGNTIYF. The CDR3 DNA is TGTGCCACCAGCAGTGTAGGGGGCTCTGGAAACACCATATATTTT. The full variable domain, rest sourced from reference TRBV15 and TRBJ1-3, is DAMVIQNPRYQVTQFGKPVTLSCSQTLNHNVMYWYQQKSSQAPKLLFHYYDKDFNNEADTPDNFQSRRPNTSFCFLDIRSPGLGDTAMYLCATSSVGGSGNTIYFGEGSWLTVV.

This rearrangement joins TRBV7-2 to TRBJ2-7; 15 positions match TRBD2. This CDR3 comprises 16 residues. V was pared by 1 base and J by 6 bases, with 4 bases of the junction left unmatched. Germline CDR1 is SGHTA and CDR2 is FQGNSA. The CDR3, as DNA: TGTGCCAGCAGCTTAGGGGGGACTAGCGGGAGGATCGAGCAGTACTTC. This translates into CASSLGGTSGRIEQYF. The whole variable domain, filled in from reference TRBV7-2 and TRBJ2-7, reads GAGVSQSPSNKVTEKGKDVELRCDPISGHTALYWYRQSLGQGLEFLIYFQGNSAPDKSGLPSDRFSAERTGGSVSTLTIQRTQQEDSAVYLCASSLGGTSGRIEQYFGPGTRLTVT.

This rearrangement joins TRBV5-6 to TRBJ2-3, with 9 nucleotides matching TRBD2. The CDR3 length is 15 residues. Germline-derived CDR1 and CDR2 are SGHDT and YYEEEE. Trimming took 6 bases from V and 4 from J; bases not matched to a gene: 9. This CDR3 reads CASKGGRARADTQYF. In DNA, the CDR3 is TGTGCCAGCAAAGGCGGGAGGGCCCGCGCAGATACGCAGTATTTT. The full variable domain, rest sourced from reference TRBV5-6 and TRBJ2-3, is DAGVTQSPTHLIKTRGQQVTLRCSPKSGHDTVSWYQQALGQGPQFIFQYYEEEERQRGNFPDRFSGHQFPNYSSELNVNALLLGDSALYLCASKGGRARADTQYFGPGTRLTVL.

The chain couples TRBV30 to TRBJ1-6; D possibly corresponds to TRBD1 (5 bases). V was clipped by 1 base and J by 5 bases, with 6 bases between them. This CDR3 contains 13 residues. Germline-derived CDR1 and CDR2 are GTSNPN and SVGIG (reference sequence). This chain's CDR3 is CAWSEQDNSPLHF. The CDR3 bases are TGTGCCTGGAGTGAACAGGATAATTCACCCCTCCACTTT.

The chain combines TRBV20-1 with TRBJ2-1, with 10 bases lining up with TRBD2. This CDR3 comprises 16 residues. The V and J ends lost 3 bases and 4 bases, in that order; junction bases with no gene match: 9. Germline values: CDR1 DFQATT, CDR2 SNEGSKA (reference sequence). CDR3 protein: CSASFSGGILYNEQFF. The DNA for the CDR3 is TGCAGTGCTAGTTTTAGCGGGGGGATACTATACAATGAGCAGTTCTTC.

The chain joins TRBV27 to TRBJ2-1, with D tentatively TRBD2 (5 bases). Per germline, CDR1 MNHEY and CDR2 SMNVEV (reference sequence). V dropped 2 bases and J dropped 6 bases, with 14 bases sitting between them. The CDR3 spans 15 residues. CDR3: CASSLAGGRTNEQFF. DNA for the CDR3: TGTGCCAGCAGTTTAGCCGGAGGTAGAACCAATGAGCAGTTCTTC.

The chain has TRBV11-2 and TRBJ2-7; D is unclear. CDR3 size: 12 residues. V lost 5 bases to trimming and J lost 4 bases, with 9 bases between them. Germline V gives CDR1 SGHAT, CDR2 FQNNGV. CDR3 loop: CASSPLRYEQYF. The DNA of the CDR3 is TGTGCCAGCAGCCCCCTCCGGTACGAGCAGTACTTC.

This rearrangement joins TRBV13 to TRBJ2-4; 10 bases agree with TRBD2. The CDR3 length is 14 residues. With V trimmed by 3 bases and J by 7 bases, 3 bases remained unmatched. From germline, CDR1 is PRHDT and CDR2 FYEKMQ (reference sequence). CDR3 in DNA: TGTGCCAGCAGCTTCCTAGCGGGAGCGAACATTCAGTACTTC. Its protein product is CASSFLAGANIQYF.

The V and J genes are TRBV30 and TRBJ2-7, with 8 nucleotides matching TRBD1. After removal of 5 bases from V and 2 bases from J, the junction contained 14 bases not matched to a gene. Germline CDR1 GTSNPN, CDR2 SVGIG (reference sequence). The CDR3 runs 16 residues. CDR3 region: CAWVPPQGGVPYEQYF. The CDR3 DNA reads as TGTGCCTGGGTGCCCCCACAGGGGGGCGTCCCCTACGAGCAGTACTTC. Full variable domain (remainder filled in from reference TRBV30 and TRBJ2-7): SQTIHQWPATLVQPVGSPLSLECTVEGTSNPNLYWYRQAAGRGLQLLFYSVGIGQISSEVPQNLSASRPQDRQFILSSKKLLLSDSGFYLCAWVPPQGGVPYEQYFGPGTRLTVT.

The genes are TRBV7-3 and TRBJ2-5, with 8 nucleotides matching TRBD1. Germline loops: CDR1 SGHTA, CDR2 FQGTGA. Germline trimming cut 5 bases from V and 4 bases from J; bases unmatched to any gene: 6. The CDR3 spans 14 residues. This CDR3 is CASSRTGSGETQYF. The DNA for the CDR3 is TGTGCCAGCAGCCGGACAGGGTCTGGAGAGACCCAGTACTTC.

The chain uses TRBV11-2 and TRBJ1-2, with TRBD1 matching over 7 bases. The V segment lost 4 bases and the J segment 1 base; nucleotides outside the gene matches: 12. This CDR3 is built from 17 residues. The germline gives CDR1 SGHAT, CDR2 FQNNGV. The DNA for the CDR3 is TGTGCCAGCAGCTCCGTGACAGGGTACCCTATTAACTATGGCTACACCTTC. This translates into CASSSVTGYPINYGYTF.